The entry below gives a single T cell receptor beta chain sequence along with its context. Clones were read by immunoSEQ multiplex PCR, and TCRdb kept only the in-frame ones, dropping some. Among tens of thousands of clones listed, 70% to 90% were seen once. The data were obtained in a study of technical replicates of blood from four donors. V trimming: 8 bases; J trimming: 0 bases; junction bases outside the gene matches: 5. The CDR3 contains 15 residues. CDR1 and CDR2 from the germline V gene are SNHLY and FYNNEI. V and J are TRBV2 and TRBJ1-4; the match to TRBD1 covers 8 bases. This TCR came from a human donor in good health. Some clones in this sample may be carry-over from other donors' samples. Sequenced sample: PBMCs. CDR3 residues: CASVWDRTTNEKLFF. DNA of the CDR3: TGTGCCAGCGTCTGGGACAGGACAACTAATGAAAAACTGTTTTTT.